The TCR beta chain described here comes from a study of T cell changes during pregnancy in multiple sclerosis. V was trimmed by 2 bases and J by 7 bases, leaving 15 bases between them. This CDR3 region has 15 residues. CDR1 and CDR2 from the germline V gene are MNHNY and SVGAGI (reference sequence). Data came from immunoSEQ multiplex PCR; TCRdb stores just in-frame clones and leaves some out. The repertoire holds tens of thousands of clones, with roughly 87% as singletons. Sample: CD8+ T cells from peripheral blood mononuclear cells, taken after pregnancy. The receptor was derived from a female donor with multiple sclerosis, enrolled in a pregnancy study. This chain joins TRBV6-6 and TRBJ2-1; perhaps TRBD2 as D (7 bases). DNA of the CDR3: TGTGCCAGCAGTTACGGTGTCGAGGGGGGGAATGAGCAGTTCTTC. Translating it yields CASSYGVEGGNEQFF.